This record looks at one T cell receptor beta chain sequence and its context. This clone showed up just once. The clone's antigen remains unknown. Per-base qualities were not stored, and no clone one base away is much larger. This sample stems from a study of blood T cell repertoires in COVID-19 (dated by TCRdb to between 2020 and 2021). For the study in its entirety: Samples covering the acute and convalescent phases of COVID-19 were provided by collaborators in the United States, Italy and Spain. A de-identified subject ID, COVID-19 status, age in years and sex were almost always included in the sample metadata. Subjects who had been exposed to COVID-19, were actively infected with it, or had recovered from it provided the deeply sampled blood TCRbeta repertoires that made up the dataset. Where available, HLA class I and class II types were obtained from metadata supplied by the sample provider rather than from assay-based typing. The prospective study material was composed of cDNA or gDNA derived from T cells, B-cell-depleted T cells, or PBMCs. The repertoires were released in a freely available public database meant as a resource for research on the immune response to SARS-CoV-2. Samples were obtained from the ongoing ImmuneRACE study (first 160 participants) and from about 1,300 subjects provided by 6 global collaborators.

The full study reports these points: Clinical and demographic metadata were provided uncurated, with the amount varying by source and participant.

TCRbeta CDR3 regions were amplified from genomic DNA by means of the immunoSEQ Assay, a bias-controlled multiplex PCR. Per the original workflow: Nucleated cell counts per sample were estimated from amplification of reference gene primers within the assay. To quantify the absolute abundance of each unique TCRbeta CDR3 rearrangement, sequence reads were collapsed and filtered. For each sample, productive Simpson clonality was calculated as the square root of Simpson's diversity index over productive rearrangements. The source is immuneACCESS, and TCRdb retained only in-frame sequences with V and J called. Part of the clones is not carried over; for the studies checked, unresolved V genes explain less than half of this, and the remainder is unexplained. V, J and clone size reflect that table, while D and trimming were determined from the DNA. Counted in this sample were approximately 250,000 clones; approximately 85% of them appeared once. The ten largest clones take up 4% to 6% of the sample.

Including the terminal cysteine and phenylalanine, the CDR3 comprises 17 residues. The entry retains the CDR3 DNA only, 51 bases that are in frame from base 1. In Seattle, one collaborating source enrolled patients while the infection was active and tracked those patients longitudinally over the course of disease. The collaborating institutions used their own protocols to collect whole blood in K2EDTA tubes. For TCRbeta analysis, collaborators shipped samples as frozen whole blood, isolated PBMCs, or DNA extracted from either of those sample types. The rearranged segments are TRBV21-1 and TRBJ2-3; the table's D call, TRBD2, was not checked against the DNA. TRBV21-1 is an annotated pseudogene. Sequenced material: peripheral blood. The TCR sequence derives from a man between 45 and 60 years old with COVID-19, enrolled during active disease. The DNA is TGTGCCAGCAGCAGACCACTAGCGGCCCTACTCACAGATACGCAGTATTTT. Protein translation: CASSRPLAALLTDTQYF.